This is a list of T cell receptor beta chains from one sample in a study of blood T cell repertoires in COVID-19. Some clones are missing from TCRdb's copy, which holds only in-frame ones; the method was immunoSEQ multiplex PCR. The repertoire holds fewer than 80,000 clones, with around nine tenths as singletons. Sequencing was performed on peripheral blood. The receptor set was obtained from a human donor in a cohort sampled during active COVID-19. Both conserved end residues are part of each CDR3. A D gene is named only where the DNA matches it firmly. Expanded clones are given a class, and other clones once, few, many or no size at all.

j_gene,v_gene,abundance,d_gene,CDR3nt,CDR3aa
TRBJ1-4,TRBV18,-,TRBD1,TGTGCCAGCTCACCTGTATCCGGGACAGACACAGAAAAACTGTTTTTT,CASSPVSGTDTEKLFF
TRBJ1-5,TRBV7-9,-,TRBD1,TGTGCCAGCAGCTTACCAGGGGGTTGGCAGCCCCAGCATTTT,CASSLPGGWQPQHF
TRBJ1-6,TRBV20-1,-,TRBD1,TGCAGTGCTAGTAGAGGAGACAGGGGTTATAATTCACCCCTCCACTTT,CSASRGDRGYNSPLHF
TRBJ1-4,TRBV7-2,-,TRBD1,TGTGCCAGCAGCTCAACCAGGACAGGGGCTGAAAAACTGTTTTTT,CASSSTRTGAEKLFF
TRBJ2-7,TRBV10-2,-,TRBD2,TGCGCCAGCAGTGGGTCTAGCGGGAGCTCCTACGAGCAGTACTTC,CASSGSSGSSYEQYF
TRBJ2-5,TRBV6-5,-,-,TGTGCCAGCAGTTATAGGGGGGGGCCAGAGACCCAGTACTTC,CASSYRGGPETQYF
TRBJ1-2,TRBV4-1,once,-,TGCGCCAGCAGCCAAGAGGCGGGGCACAGCTATGGCTACACCTTC,CASSQEAGHSYGYTF
TRBJ2-5,TRBV5-1,once,TRBD1,TGCGCCAGCAGCCACCGGGACAGCCGCCAAGAGACCCAGTACTTC,CASSHRDSRQETQYF
TRBJ2-1,TRBV6-4,-,TRBD2,TGTGCCAGCAGTGACCCGCACCCCAGGTTAGCTAGCGGGAGTTCCAATGAGCAGTTCTTC,CASSDPHPRLASGSSNEQFF
TRBJ2-5,TRBV7-3,-,TRBD2,TGTGCCAGCAGCTTAACGCCCGCCGTAGGGCTAGCGGGAGGGTACCAAGAGACCCAGTACTTC,CASSLTPAVGLAGGYQETQYF
TRBJ2-7,TRBV5-8,-,TRBD2,TGTGCCAGCAGCGTCAGGACTAGCGGGAGAAGGTACGAGCAGTACTTC,CASSVRTSGRRYEQYF
TRBJ2-5,TRBV5-1,-,TRBD2,TGCGCCAGCAGCGGAACGGGGGGGGGCGAGGAGACCCAGTACTTC,CASSGTGGGEETQYF
TRBJ1-1,TRBV3-1/TRBV3-2,few,TRBD1,TGTGCCAGCAGCCTTAGGACAGGGTGGGGCAACACTGAAGCTTTCTTT,CASSLRTGWGNTEAFF
TRBJ2-7,TRBV2,-,TRBD2,TGTGCCAGCACGACTAGCGGGAAAGGTGGGCAGTACTTC,CASTTSGKGGQYF
TRBJ1-2,TRBV6-2/TRBV6-3,-,-,TGTGCCAGCAGTTACAGGACTTTTGGCTACACCTTC,CASSYRTFGYTF
TRBJ2-7,TRBV27,-,TRBD2,TGTGCCAGCCAGACTGACCCGGGCGGGGGGTCGTCCTACGAGCAGTACTTC,CASQTDPGGGSSYEQYF
TRBJ2-2,TRBV30,-,-,TGTGCCTGGAGTGTTGGACAGCTTGGAGTCGCCGGGGAGCTGTTTTTT,CAWSVGQLGVAGELFF
TRBJ2-5,TRBV19,-,-,TGTGCCAGTAGGCCCACCGACTTATACCAAGAGACCCAGTACTTC,CASRPTDLYQETQYF
TRBJ2-2,TRBV28,-,TRBD1,TGTGCCAGCGGAAGAGGACAGGGAGGAACCGGGGAGCTGTTTTTT,CASGRGQGGTGELFF